This T cell receptor (beta chain) is drawn from a study of OX40 agonist ivuxolimab in advanced cancers. Across the study: Mean age approximately 66 years, range roughly 23 to 79; about 81% male. Three patients showed partial responses: one hepatocellular carcinoma and two cutaneous melanoma cases.

Profiled with immunoSEQ multiplex PCR; TCRdb holds only in-frame clones, not every one. The profile covers over 30,000 clones, with 81% appearing a single time and about a fifth taken by the ten largest. Trimming took 5 bases from V and 0 from J, leaving 8 bases between them. This CDR3 contains 14 residues. Germline values: CDR1 SGHAT, CDR2 FQNNGV. Systemic immunosuppression or autoimmune disease history was grounds to exclude patients. On cycle 4 day 1 and cycle 7 day 1, as well as at baseline, blood was sampled. The chain carries TRBV11-2 and TRBJ1-3; D call uncertain. This receptor was obtained from an adult with an advanced solid tumor such as melanoma, head and neck, liver or kidney cancer. The sequences come from CD4+ or CD8+ T cells sorted from blood, collected in a trial of the OX40 agonist ivuxolimab. The CDR3 DNA reads TGTGCCAGCAGCACGGGCAACTCTGGAAACACCATATATTTT. Amino acids: CASSTGNSGNTIYF.